Below, 12 T cell receptor beta chains from the same sample are listed, as sequenced in a study of metastatic and nonmetastatic thyroid tumors. Via MiXCR, TCRdb re-called the PCR reads. The repertoire consists of about 21,000 clones, with 28% occurring once and the leading ten covering 14%. No treatment of any kind had been given to any patient before thyroid surgery. The specimen was tumor tissue. All receptors derive from a male donor with papillary thyroid cancer or a benign thyroid nodule (not recorded which). Some clones in this sample may be carry-over from other donors' samples.

The chain recombines TRBV4-1 with TRBJ2-7; 7 bases line up with TRBD2. The length of the CDR3 is 16 residues. J was trimmed by 5 bases and V by 4 bases; bases with no gene match: 14. The germline gives CDR1 MGHRA, CDR2 YSYEKL. CDR3 bases: TGCGCCAGCAGCCCCCCGGCGCGCGGGAGTAGGAACGAGCAGTACTTC. It specifies CASSPPARGSRNEQYF.

The V and J genes are TRBV28 and TRBJ2-3, with D possibly being TRBD1 (5 bases). With 3 bases removed from V and 0 bases from J, the gap between germline ends came to 19 bases. Germline V gene sequence: CDR1 MDHEN, CDR2 SYDVKM. This CDR3 contains 18 residues. The CDR3 region has the DNA TGTGCCAGCAGTTTTTGGTGGGGCCTTAACATTAGCACAGATACGCAGTATTTT. Amino acid sequence: CASSFWWGLNISTDTQYF.

This clone was picked up many times. One end of the junction fails to match germline, which may point to a read error. The chain carries TRBV7-7 and TRBJ2-3; D not resolved. The germline gives CDR1 SSHAT, CDR2 FNYEAQ (reference sequence). The CDR3 length is 13 residues. CDR3 bases: TGTGCTAGCAGCTCCGATAGGTTGGATACGCAGTATTTT. Its protein is CASSSDRLDTQYF.

The chain carries TRBV5-8 and TRBJ1-5; D unclear. CDR3 length: 13 amino acids. V lost 0 bases and J 3 bases, leaving 4 bases between the germline ends. Germline V lookup: CDR1 SGHTS, CDR2 YDEGEE. The CDR3 DNA follows: TGTGCCAGCAGCTTGGGTTACAATCAGCCCCAGCATTTT. Translation: CASSLGYNQPQHF. The whole variable domain, remainder taken from reference TRBV5-8 and TRBJ1-5, is EAGVTQSPTHLIKTRGQQATLRCSPISGHTSVYWYQQALGLGLQFLLWYDEGEERNRGNFPPRFSGRQFPNYSSELNVNALELEDSALYLCASSLGYNQPQHFGDGTRLSIL.

In its sample, this clone was seen once. The chain uses TRBV4-1 and TRBJ1-1; D is ambiguous. Germline lookup yields CDR1 MGHRA and CDR2 YSYEKL. Trimming removed 4 bases from V and 7 bases from J, with 16 bases in between. This CDR3 spans 14 amino acids. The CDR3 loop reads CASSRQGRSNEAFF. The DNA of the CDR3 is TGCGCCAGCAGCCGTCAAGGGAGGAGCAATGAAGCTTTCTTT.

This clone was recorded a few times. This chain uses TRBV19 with TRBJ1-5, with 7 bases aligning to TRBD1. This CDR3 has 13 residues. The J segment lost 5 bases and the V segment lost 7 bases, leaving 5 bases of the junction unmatched. Germline V gives CDR1 LNHDA, CDR2 SQIVND (reference sequence). CDR3 DNA: TGTGCCAGTACCAGGGGGAGGTATCAGCCCCAGCATTTT. Its protein product is CASTRGRYQPQHF.

V is TRBV9 and J is TRBJ2-1; TRBD2 agrees at 7 bases. V lost 2 bases to trimming and J lost 7 bases; unmatched junction nucleotides: 9. This CDR3 has 15 residues. In germline, CDR1 is SGDLS, CDR2 YYNGEE. The CDR3 spells CASSVIAGGTNEQFF. As DNA, the CDR3 is TGTGCCAGCAGCGTTATAGCGGGTGGTACTAATGAGCAGTTCTTC.

With respect to this clone: This may arise from a read error, as a much more abundant clone is one base away. V gene TRBV19 combines with J gene TRBJ1-1, with D possibly TRBD1 on 5 matching bases. Trimming cost V 3 bases and J 8 bases, with 13 bases left between them. Germline values: CDR1 LNHDA, CDR2 SQIVND (reference sequence). The CDR3 spans 13 residues. The CDR3 DNA sequence: TGTGCCAGTAGTATGTGTCAGGGATCGGAAGCTTTCTTT. Translated, it gives CASSMCQGSEAFF.

This chain links TRBV11-2 with TRBJ1-2; tentatively, D is TRBD1 (5 bases). Trimming cost V 5 bases and J 2 bases, with 9 bases left between them. This CDR3 is 13 amino acids long. CDR1 is SGHAT, CDR2 FQNNGV, per germline. The chain's CDR3 is CASSPWGNYGYTF. As DNA, the CDR3 is TGTGCCAGCAGCCCGTGGGGGAACTATGGCTACACCTTC.

Judged by abundance, this clone is medium-sized. This chain joins TRBV7-3 and TRBJ1-1; 8 bases fit TRBD1. Germline lookup yields CDR1 SGHTA and CDR2 FQGTGA. The CDR3 length is 17 residues. The trim removed 5 bases at V and 1 base at J, leaving 12 bases unmatched. CDR3 sequence (DNA): TGTGCCAGCAGCATGCAGGGGGCTTCATCGGCGAACACTGAAGCTTTCTTT. This translates into CASSMQGASSANTEAFF.

The sample holds one count of this clone. The V and J genes are TRBV5-1 and TRBJ2-1; TRBD1 is a possible D gene (6 bases). Germline CDR1 and CDR2: SGHRS and YFSETQ. Trimming left V 4 bases short and J 0 bases short, with 14 bases between. The CDR3 covers 16 residues. The CDR3: CASSLSDRSSYNEQFF. CDR3 nucleotide sequence: TGCGCCAGCAGCCTATCAGACAGGAGCTCCTACAATGAGCAGTTCTTC.

In this sample, this clone turned up many times. The chain joins TRBV20-1 to TRBJ1-1; TRBD1 is a possible D gene (5 bases). CDR1 and CDR2 from the germline V gene are DFQATT and SNEGSKA (reference sequence). V shed 5 bases and J shed 0 bases, with 16 bases lying between them. The CDR3 has 15 amino acids. The CDR3 DNA is TGCAGTGCTTCGAGTCTACAGGAGATGAACACTGAAGCTTTCTTT. This sequence encodes CSASSLQEMNTEAFF.